This T cell receptor (beta chain) was sequenced for a study of STAT5B mutations in CD4+ large granular lymphocyte leukemia (dated by TCRdb to 2021 to 2024). In terms of the full investigation: Among healthy controls, the CDR3 'QG' motif was associated with a particular HLA allele. Flow cytometry on FACSCanto II or FACSVerse showed that the purified fractions were more than 95% pure among lymphocytes. The study compared the TCRbeta repertoires of patients with CD4+ T-cell large granular lymphocyte leukemia against the TCRbeta repertoires of healthy blood donors.

Results the study describes overall, beyond this receptor: Each patient's main leukemic clonotypes were private, but 25% of these clonotypes showed up at low frequency in the non-leukemic repertoires of other patients. Enrichment of TRBV06-family usage was observed among the top patient clones (8/27) relative to healthy controls (2/35). Compared with healthy CD4+ repertoires, CD4-sorted patient repertoires appeared more clonal, and this difference remained even after the putative leukemic clones were removed. Data were not HLA-matched; higher clonality in CD4+ versus CD8+ T-LGLL could reflect the relatively small sample size.

CDR1 and CDR2 are drawn from the germline V gene (reference sequence): MNHNY, SVGAGI. Unmatched junction bases come to 6, with V trimmed by 5 bases and J by 5 bases. From the cysteine through the phenylalanine, the CDR3 covers 15 amino acids. The only DNA kept is the CDR3, 45 bases in frame from the first base. The healthy control group was made up of more than 35 blood donors, and the Finnish Red Cross blood service supplied their buffy coats. All TCR-sequenced material derived from peripheral blood: patient blood samples and healthy donor buffy coats. Ficoll-Hypaque gradient centrifugation was used to isolate peripheral blood mononuclear cells. CD4+ cells were magnetically purified from the buffy coats of healthy controls. The Gentra Puregene Cell and Tissue kit was used for genomic DNA extraction, and quantification was performed on a Qubit 2.0 fluorometer. TCRbeta rearrangements were sequenced from genomic DNA using the immunoSEQ assay at survey resolution. The original methods were these. In the TCR sequencing data, the lowest productive clonotype frequency that could be detected was 2.59 x 10-5. Only productive TCRbeta rearrangements, meaning sequences that were complete and in-frame, were kept for the analyses. Sample clonality was computed as Simpson clonality in the immunoSEQ Analyzer version 3.0. Based on frequency, clones were grouped as very rare, small, medium, large (1-20%) or hyperexpanded (>20%). OLGA 1.2.3 estimated generation probabilities, VDJtools produced V-gene circos plots, VDJdb was queried for specificities, and GLIPH identified CDR3 motifs. TCRdb retrieved this table from immuneACCESS and kept in-frame rearrangements only. Not all clones are present; in checked studies, unresolved V genes account for under half, and no reason is known for the remainder. V and J calls and clone size are given by that table; D and trimming were obtained from the DNA. The sample table lists 45,000 to 55,000 clones, about 70% of them with a count of one. Of the sample, less than 2% is held by the ten largest clones.

This clone was recorded only once. Its antigen is not yet known. Base qualities are missing; no much larger clone stands one base away. The sequence was obtained from a human donor in good health. The chain is encoded by TRBV6-6 joined to TRBJ2-5, and TRBD1 aligns with 12 junction nucleotides. Sequences were obtained from CD4+ T cells from blood buffy coats. This receptor carries the CDR3 CASSIRDRGRETQYF. The nucleotides read TGTGCCAGCAGTATCCGGGACAGGGGGCGGGAGACCCAGTACTTC.